The clone carrying this T cell receptor (beta chain) was seen more than once but under ten times. In TCRdb, the 5' RACE reads were re-called with MiXCR into one record per CDR3 protein. This table has about 920,000 distinct CDR3 sequences, 9% to 15% appearing once. The data were obtained in a study of identical twins. The trim removed 4 bases at V and 0 bases at J, leaving 22 bases unmatched. Germline V gene data show CDR1 as MGHRA and CDR2 as YSYEKL. The CDR3 length is 21 residues. The sample also formed part of further work on yellow fever vaccine responses in identical twins.

Sequencing was performed on PBMCs. The TCR sequence derives from a woman aged 18-29 years in good health. This sequence joins TRBV4-1 and TRBJ2-7; 9 bases fit TRBD2. CDR3 sequence (DNA): TGCGCCAGCAGCCCCAATGGAGCGGGACTAGCTTTCCTCTCCCCCTCCTACGAGCAGTACTTC. Protein sequence: CASSPNGAGLAFLSPSYEQYF.